This TCR beta chain was sequenced for a study of T cells in Graves' hyperthyroidism and ophthalmopathy. Study results and limitations: Most expanded thyroid clonotypes above 0.001 recurred in blood.

RNA transcripts were the template for amplifying TCR beta CDR3 regions. Using the HTBI primer set, a first-round RT-PCR was run on the TCR CDR3. TCRdb reprocessed the multiplex PCR reads via MiXCR and lists one record per CDR3 protein. The table has 490,000 or so distinct CDR3 sequences, approximately 22% seen once; the top ten hold approximately 49%. About this clonotype itself: As yet, its antigen is unknown.

Uncontrolled infection, other autoimmune disease, pregnancy or lactation disqualified patients from enrolment. Diagnosing involved the use of clinical symptoms, serum thyroxine and TRAb, thyroid ultrasound and orbital computed tomography. PBMCs came from more than 9.5 ml fresh peripheral blood. This TCR was recovered from a woman in her 70s with Graves' ophthalmopathy. What was sequenced was blood.

CDR3 sequence reads: CASSPSLGNTIYF. CDR3 bases: TGTGCCAGCAGTCCTTCCCTGGGCAACACCATATATTTT. V usage is TRBV12-3 or TRBV12-4 and J usage is TRBJ1-3, with D unresolved. The CDR3 is 13 amino acids. With 5 bases removed from V and 7 bases from J, the gap between germline ends came to 12 bases.